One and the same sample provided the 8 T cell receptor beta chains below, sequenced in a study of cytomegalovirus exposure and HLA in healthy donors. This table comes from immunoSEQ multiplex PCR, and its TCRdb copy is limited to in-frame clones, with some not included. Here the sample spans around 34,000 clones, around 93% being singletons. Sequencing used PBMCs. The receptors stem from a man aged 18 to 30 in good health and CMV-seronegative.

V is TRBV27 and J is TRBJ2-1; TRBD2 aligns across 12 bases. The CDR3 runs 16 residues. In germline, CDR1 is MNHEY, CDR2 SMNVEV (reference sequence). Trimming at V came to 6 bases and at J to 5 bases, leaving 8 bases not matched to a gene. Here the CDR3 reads CASRSGTSGFHNEQFF. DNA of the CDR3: TGTGCCAGCAGATCCGGGACTAGCGGGTTCCACAATGAGCAGTTCTTC.

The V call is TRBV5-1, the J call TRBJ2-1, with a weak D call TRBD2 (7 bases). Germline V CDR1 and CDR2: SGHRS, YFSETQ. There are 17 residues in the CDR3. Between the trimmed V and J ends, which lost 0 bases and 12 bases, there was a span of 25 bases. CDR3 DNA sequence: TGCGCCAGCAGCTTGGCCCCCCTGGCGGGGGCGCAAAACGGGCAGTTCTTC. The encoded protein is CASSLAPLAGAQNGQFF.

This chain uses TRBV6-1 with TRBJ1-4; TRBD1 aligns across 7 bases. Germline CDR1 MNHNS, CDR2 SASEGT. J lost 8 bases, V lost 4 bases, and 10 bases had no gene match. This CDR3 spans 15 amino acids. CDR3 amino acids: CASSARQGTGEKLFF. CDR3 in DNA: TGTGCCAGCAGTGCCCGACAGGGTACAGGAGAAAAACTGTTTTTT.

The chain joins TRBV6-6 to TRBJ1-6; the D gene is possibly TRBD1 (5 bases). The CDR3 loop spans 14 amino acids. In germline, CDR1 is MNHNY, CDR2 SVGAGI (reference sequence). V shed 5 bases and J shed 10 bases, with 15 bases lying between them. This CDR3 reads CASSPPGDGSPLHF. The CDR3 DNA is TGTGCCAGCAGTCCGCCGGGGGACGGATCACCCCTCCACTTT.

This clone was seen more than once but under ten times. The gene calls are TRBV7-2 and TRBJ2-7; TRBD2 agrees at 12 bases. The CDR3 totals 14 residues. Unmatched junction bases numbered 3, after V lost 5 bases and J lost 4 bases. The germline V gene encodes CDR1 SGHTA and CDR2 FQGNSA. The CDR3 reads CASSQTSGSYEQYF. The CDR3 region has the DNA TGTGCCAGCAGCCAGACTAGCGGGAGTTACGAGCAGTACTTC.

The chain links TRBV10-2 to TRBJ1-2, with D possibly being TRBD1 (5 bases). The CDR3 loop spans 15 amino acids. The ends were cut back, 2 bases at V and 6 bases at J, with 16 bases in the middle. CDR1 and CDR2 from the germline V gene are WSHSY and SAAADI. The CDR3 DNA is TGCGCCAGCAGTGAGCCTGCGGAGGGGTGGAATGGCTACACCTTC. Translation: CASSEPAEGWNGYTF.

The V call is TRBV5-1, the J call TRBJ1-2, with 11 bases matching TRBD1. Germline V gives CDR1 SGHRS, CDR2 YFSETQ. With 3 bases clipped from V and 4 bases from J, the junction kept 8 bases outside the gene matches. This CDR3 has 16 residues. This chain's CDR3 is CASSSGTGGGSYGYTF. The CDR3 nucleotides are TGCGCCAGCAGCTCCGGGACAGGGGGTGGTAGCTATGGCTACACCTTC.

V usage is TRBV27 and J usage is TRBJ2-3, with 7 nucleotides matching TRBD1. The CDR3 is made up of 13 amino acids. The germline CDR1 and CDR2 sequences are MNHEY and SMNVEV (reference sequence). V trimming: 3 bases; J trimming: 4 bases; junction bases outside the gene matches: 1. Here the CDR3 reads CASSFQGADTQYF. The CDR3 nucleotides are TGTGCCAGCAGTTTCCAGGGGGCAGATACGCAGTATTTT.